These T cell receptor beta chains were read from a single sample in a study of cytomegalovirus exposure and HLA in healthy donors. This table comes from immunoSEQ multiplex PCR, and its TCRdb copy is limited to in-frame clones, with some not included. Among about 180,000 clones listed, 85% were seen once. Sequencing used PBMCs. These receptors were collected from a man aged 18 to 30 in good health and CMV-seropositive. Both conserved end residues are part of each CDR3. A D gene is named only where the DNA matches it firmly. Not every row has a clone size; where given, it reads once, few, many or a size class.

clone_size,j_call,d_call,v_call,cdr3_nt,cdr3_aa
-,TRBJ2-7,-,TRBV27,TGTGCCAGCAGTTTAAACGCGGCATTCAACGAGCAGTACTTC,CASSLNAAFNEQYF
-,TRBJ2-1,TRBD1,TRBV2,TGTGCCAGCAGTGAAGCGCTTGGTCAGGGGGCTTACAATGAGCAGTTCTTC,CASSEALGQGAYNEQFF
few,TRBJ1-1,-,TRBV28,TGTGCCAGCAGTTTAACGAGGGAAGCTTTCTTT,CASSLTREAFF
-,TRBJ1-5,-,TRBV5-1,TGCGCCAGCAGACCCGACAGTAATCAGCCCCAGCATTTT,CASRPDSNQPQHF
-,TRBJ2-6,-,TRBV14,TGTGCCAGCAGCCGTATAAACTCTGGGGCCAACGTCCTGACTTTC,CASSRINSGANVLTF
-,TRBJ1-1,-,TRBV21-1,-,CASTYPCHLNTEAFF
-,TRBJ2-1,TRBD2,TRBV6-1,TGTGCCAGCAGTGAGATAGCGGGGTACTCCTACAATGAGCAGTTCTTC,CASSEIAGYSYNEQFF
-,TRBJ2-1,TRBD2,TRBV5-6,TGTGCCAGCAGCTTAAGCGGGACTAGCGGCGGGCAGTTCTTC,CASSLSGTSGGQFF
-,TRBJ1-2,TRBD1,TRBV6-1,TGTGCCAGCAGTGAGTTGGGACAGCTCTATGGCTACACCTTC,CASSELGQLYGYTF
-,TRBJ1-3,TRBD1,TRBV12-5,TGTGCTAGTGACGGACCTCGGGACAGGGGTTACACCATATATTTT,CASDGPRDRGYTIYF
-,TRBJ2-7,TRBD2,TRBV7-9,TGTGCCAGCAGCTTAGCGTTTCAGCGGGAGGTTCACGAGCAGTACTTC,CASSLAFQREVHEQYF
few,TRBJ2-1,TRBD1,TRBV5-1,TGCGCCAGCAGCCCAGGGGGTAGCTCCTACAATGAGCAGTTCTTC,CASSPGGSSYNEQFF
-,TRBJ2-7,TRBD1,TRBV30,TGTGCCTGGAGTTTTTCAGGGGGCGCCTACGAGCAGTACTTC,CAWSFSGGAYEQYF
-,TRBJ2-7,-,TRBV21-1,TGTGCCAGCAGCGCCCCCCGGGGAAACTACGAGCAGTACTTC,CASSAPRGNYEQYF
-,TRBJ1-2,-,TRBV5-8,TGTGCCAGCAGCTTGGAACAGGGAAATGGCTACACCTTC,CASSLEQGNGYTF
-,TRBJ1-2,-,TRBV5-8,TGTGCCAGCAGCTTGGAGGGCGACAGGAACTACACCTTC,CASSLEGDRNYTF
-,TRBJ1-6,TRBD1,TRBV11-2,TGTGCCAGCAGCCGTTTACGACAGGGAGGCTCACCCCTCCACTTT,CASSRLRQGGSPLHF
few,TRBJ1-2,-,TRBV11-3,TGTGCCAGCAGCTCCACAGTGGACTATGGCTACACCTTC,CASSSTVDYGYTF
-,TRBJ2-7,TRBD2,TRBV9,TGTGCCAGCAGCCCTAGCGGGAGTTCCTACGAGCAGTACTTC,CASSPSGSSYEQYF
few,TRBJ1-2,TRBD1,TRBV5-1,TGCGCCAGCAGCCCTCGGGTACAGGGGATCGGCTATGGCTACACCTTC,CASSPRVQGIGYGYTF
-,TRBJ1-2,-,TRBV2,TGTGCCAGCAGTGAAGGGTCAGGGGCCTCCTATGGCTACACCTTC,CASSEGSGASYGYTF
-,TRBJ2-2,TRBD2,TRBV7-8,TGTGCCAGCAGCTTAGCGCGGGGGGGTGCCGGGGAGCTGTTTTTT,CASSLARGGAGELFF
-,TRBJ1-2,TRBD1,TRBV30,TGTGCCTGGAGTGCAGGGGGAGGCTACACCTTC,CAWSAGGGYTF
-,TRBJ2-7,-,TRBV11-2,TGTGCCAGCAGCCTCGGGGTTTACGAGCAGTACTTC,CASSLGVYEQYF
-,TRBJ2-6,TRBD1,TRBV9,TGTGCCAGCAGCGTAGAACGGGACAGGGGAGACTCTGGGGCCAACGTCCTGACTTTC,CASSVERDRGDSGANVLTF
-,TRBJ1-1,-,TRBV19,TGTGCCAGTAGCTTGGACAGAGACACTGAAGCTTTCTTT,CASSLDRDTEAFF
-,TRBJ1-5,-,TRBV6-6,TGTGCCAGCAGTTACTTGACAGGTCAAGGCAATCAGCCCCAGCATTTT,CASSYLTGQGNQPQHF
-,TRBJ2-7,TRBD1,TRBV2,TGTGCCAGCAGTGAGAAGACAGGGGTGGCCTACGAGCAGTACTTC,CASSEKTGVAYEQYF
once,TRBJ1-4,-,TRBV27,TGTGCCAGCAGTACTACCGGGAATGAAAAACTGTTTTTT,CASSTTGNEKLFF
-,TRBJ2-3,-,TRBV5-4,TGTGCCAGCAGCTTCATCCTAGCAACCGAAGATACGCAGTATTTT,CASSFILATEDTQYF
-,TRBJ1-2,-,TRBV18,TGTGCCAGCTCACCGCCAGGGGCGTTCTATGGCTACACCTTC,CASSPPGAFYGYTF
-,TRBJ1-2,-,TRBV27,TGTGCCAGCAGTCCGATTCAGGGGCTGCGAATGGATGGCTACACCTTC,CASSPIQGLRMDGYTF
-,TRBJ2-1,-,TRBV28,TGTGCCAGCAGCCCCTCCACTACCTACAATGAGCAGTTCTTC,CASSPSTTYNEQFF
-,TRBJ1-6,-,TRBV5-1,TGCGCCAGCAGCTTGGAAGGTCACAGTGATAATTCACCCCTCCACTTT,CASSLEGHSDNSPLHF
-,TRBJ2-1,TRBD2,TRBV11-3,TGTGCCAGCAGCCCAGCGGGGACTAGCGGTTACAATGAGCAGTTCTTC,CASSPAGTSGYNEQFF
-,TRBJ2-1,TRBD2,TRBV6-1,TGTGCCAGCAGAGCGACTAGCGGGAGGAGTAGGGCGCAGTTCTTC,CASRATSGRSRAQFF
-,TRBJ1-3,-,TRBV5-6,TGTGCCAGCAGCTTGTGGGCTTCTGGAAACACCATATATTTT,CASSLWASGNTIYF
-,TRBJ1-3,TRBD1,TRBV5-4,TGTGCCAGCAGCTCCCGGGACAGAGGCTCTGGAAACACCATATATTTT,CASSSRDRGSGNTIYF
-,TRBJ2-1,-,TRBV5-1,TGCGCCAGCATGCCGGGGGAGTCCTACAATGAGCAGTTCTTC,CASMPGESYNEQFF
few,TRBJ2-7,-,TRBV2,TGTGCCACCGCCAGTCCCTACGAGCAGTACTTC,CATASPYEQYF
-,TRBJ2-3,TRBD2,TRBV2,TGTGCCAGCAGTAGGGATTGGACTAGCGGCACAGATACGCAGTATTTT,CASSRDWTSGTDTQYF
-,TRBJ2-1,-,TRBV7-3,TGTGCCAGCAGCTTACAGCGAGACAATGAGCAGTTCTTC,CASSLQRDNEQFF
-,TRBJ2-7,-,TRBV4-2,TGTGCCAGCAGCCAAGATGGGAGTACATCCTACGAGCAGTACTTC,CASSQDGSTSYEQYF
-,TRBJ1-1,-,TRBV13,TGTGCCAGCAGCCACGACATGAACACTGAAGCTTTCTTT,CASSHDMNTEAFF
-,TRBJ1-4,-,TRBV5-6,TGTGCCAGCAGCTTGGCCCGGGGGAGTCCAGCTAATGAAAAACTGTTTTTT,CASSLARGSPANEKLFF